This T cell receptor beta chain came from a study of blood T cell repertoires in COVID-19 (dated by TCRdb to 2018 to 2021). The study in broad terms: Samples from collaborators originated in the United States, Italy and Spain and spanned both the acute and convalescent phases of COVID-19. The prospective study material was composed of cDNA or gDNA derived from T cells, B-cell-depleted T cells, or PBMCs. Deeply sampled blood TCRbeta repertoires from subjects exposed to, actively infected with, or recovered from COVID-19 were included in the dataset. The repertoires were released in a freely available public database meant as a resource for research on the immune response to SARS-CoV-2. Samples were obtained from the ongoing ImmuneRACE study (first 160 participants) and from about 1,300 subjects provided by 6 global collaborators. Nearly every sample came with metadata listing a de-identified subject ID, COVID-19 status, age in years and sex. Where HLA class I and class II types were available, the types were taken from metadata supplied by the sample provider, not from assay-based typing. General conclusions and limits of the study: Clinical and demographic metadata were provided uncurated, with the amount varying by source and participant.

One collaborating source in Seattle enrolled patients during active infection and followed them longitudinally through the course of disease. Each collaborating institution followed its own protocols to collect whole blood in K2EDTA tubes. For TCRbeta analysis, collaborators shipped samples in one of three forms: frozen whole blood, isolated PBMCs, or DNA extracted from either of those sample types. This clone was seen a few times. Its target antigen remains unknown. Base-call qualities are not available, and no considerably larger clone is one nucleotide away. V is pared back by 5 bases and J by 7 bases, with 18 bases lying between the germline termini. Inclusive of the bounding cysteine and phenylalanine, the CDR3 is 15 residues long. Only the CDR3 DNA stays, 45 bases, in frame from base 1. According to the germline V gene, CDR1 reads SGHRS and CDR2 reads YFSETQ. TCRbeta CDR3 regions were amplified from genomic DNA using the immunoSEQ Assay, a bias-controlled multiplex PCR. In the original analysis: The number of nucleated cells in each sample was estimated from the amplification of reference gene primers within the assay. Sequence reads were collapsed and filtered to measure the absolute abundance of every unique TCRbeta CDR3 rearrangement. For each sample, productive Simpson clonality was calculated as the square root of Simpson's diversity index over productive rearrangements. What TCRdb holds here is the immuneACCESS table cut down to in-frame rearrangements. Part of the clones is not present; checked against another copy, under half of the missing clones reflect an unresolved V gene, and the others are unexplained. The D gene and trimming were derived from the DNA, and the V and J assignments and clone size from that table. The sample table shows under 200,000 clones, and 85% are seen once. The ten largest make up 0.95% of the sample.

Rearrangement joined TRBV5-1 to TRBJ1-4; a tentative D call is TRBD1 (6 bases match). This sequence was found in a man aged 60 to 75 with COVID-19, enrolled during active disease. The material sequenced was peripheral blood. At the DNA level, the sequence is TGCGCCAGCAGAGATGGTGGGGACACGGCTGAAAAACTGTTTTTT. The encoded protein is CASRDGGDTAEKLFF.